This TCR beta chain was sequenced during a study of blood T cell repertoires in COVID-19 (dated by TCRdb to between 2020 and 2021). A note on the overall study: The collaborator samples originated in the United States, Italy and Spain and spanned the acute and convalescent phases of COVID-19. The repertoires were released in a freely available public database meant as a resource for research on the immune response to SARS-CoV-2. The samples were drawn from the first 160 participants of the ongoing ImmuneRACE study and from some 1,300 subjects provided by 6 global collaborators. Where available, HLA class I and class II types were obtained from metadata supplied by the sample provider rather than from assay-based typing. Deeply sampled blood TCRbeta repertoires from subjects exposed to, actively infected with, or recovered from COVID-19 were included in the dataset. The material from the prospective study consisted of cDNA or gDNA derived from T cells, B-cell-depleted T cells, or PBMCs. Nearly every sample came with metadata listing a de-identified subject ID, COVID-19 status, age in years and sex.

Beyond this particular receptor, the publication reports: How much clinical and demographic metadata was included differed by source and by participant, and the metadata was provided uncurated.

The immunoSEQ Assay, a bias-controlled multiplex PCR, was used to amplify TCRbeta CDR3 regions from genomic DNA. The source study handled its data this way. Within the assay, amplification of reference gene primers was used to estimate how many nucleated cells each sample contained. Sequence reads were collapsed and filtered to measure the absolute abundance of every unique TCRbeta CDR3 rearrangement. For each sample, productive Simpson clonality was calculated as the square root of Simpson's diversity index over productive rearrangements. This is the immuneACCESS table as TCRdb keeps it, with only in-frame sequences that have V and J called. A part of the clones is gone; compared with another copy, unresolved V genes explain less than half, and the rest is unexplained. The V and J calls and clone size are taken from that table; D and trimming were inferred from the DNA. The sample records roughly 230,000 clones, roughly nine tenths of which are singletons. The top ten clonotypes cover around 4.6% of the sample.

Concerning this clone itself: What this receptor recognizes is not known. Base qualities were left out, and no much larger clone turns up one base away.

A second Seattle source provided samples from volunteer blood donors who had recovered from COVID-19. The collaborating institutions used their own protocols to collect whole blood in K2EDTA tubes. For TCRbeta analysis, collaborators shipped samples as frozen whole blood, isolated PBMCs, or DNA extracted from either of those sample types. V was cut back by 6 bases and J by 0 bases, leaving a gap of 15 bases between them. The CDR3, cysteine through phenylalanine, is 15 amino acids long. Only the CDR3 DNA is retained, 45 bases long and in frame from the first base. CDR1 is given as MNHEY and CDR2 as SVGAGI, both from the germline V gene.

The sequence is built from TRBV6-5 and TRBJ2-7; there is no confident call for the D gene. The origin of this receptor is a woman aged 40 to 50 who had recovered from COVID-19. Material for sequencing was peripheral blood. The nucleotide sequence is TGTGCCAGCAGCCCCCTGGTGGCCGACTCCTACGAGCAGTACTTC. It translates to CASSPLVADSYEQYF.